The TCR beta chain under discussion was sequenced for a study of human T cells and chemical hapten exposure. Study-level background: TCR yields per sample varied, mainly owing to small pooled library volume differences.

The total RNA was obtained from whole blood that was not fractionated. Each cDNA molecule in the library carried unique molecular identifiers. Per the authors' pipeline: TCR counts had a median of approximately 96,000 per sample and spanned roughly 23,224 to 700,000. TCRdb re-called the 5' RACE reads with MiXCR, one entry per CDR3 protein. TCRdb, rather than the study authors, made the V and J calls. Among tens of thousands of distinct CDR3 sequences, roughly 8.4% were seen once, and the ten largest hold around 2%. This CDR3 has 14 residues. In germline, CDR1 is SGHTA, CDR2 FQGNSA. Trimming took off 1 base at V and 6 bases at J, with 12 bases between the two ends.

The gene calls are TRBV7-2 and TRBJ1-2; no firm D call. The TCR originated in a male donor in good health. The CDR3 DNA is TGTGCCAGCAGCTTAGGGCAGTCGGTTCATGGCTACACCTTC. Protein: CASSLGQSVHGYTF.